The sequence of this TCR beta chain was determined in a study of blood T cell repertoires in COVID-19. Study details: The cDNA or gDNA used as material had been derived from T cells, B-cell-depleted T cells, or PBMCs.

Sequencing was performed with immunoSEQ multiplex PCR; in TCRdb, only in-frame clones are kept and a portion is missing. The sample has approximately 220,000 clones, more than 80% seen once. V was pared by 7 bases and J by 5 bases, with 11 bases of the junction left unmatched. Looked up from germline, CDR1 is LGHDT and CDR2 is YNNKEL (reference sequence). There are 15 residues in the CDR3. This clonotype originated in a woman between 35 and 50 years old with acute COVID-19. This rearrangement joins TRBV3-1 (or the pseudogene TRBV3-2) to TRBJ1-2, with 9 bases identical to TRBD1. Sequencing was done on a sample of PBMCs or T cells enriched from blood (not recorded which). CDR3 sequence reads: CASTTTGGRSYGYTF. The CDR3 coding sequence is TGTGCCAGCACTACGACAGGGGGGCGATCTTATGGCTACACCTTC.